The rows below give T cell receptor beta chains drawn from one sample of a study of blood T cell repertoires in COVID-19. Some clones are missing from TCRdb's copy, which holds only in-frame ones; the method was immunoSEQ multiplex PCR. The table lists more than 400,000 clones, 70% to 90% of them singletons. The material sequenced was peripheral blood. These receptors were taken from a human donor in a cohort sampled during active COVID-19. Both conserved end residues are part of each CDR3. The D gene is left open where the match is weak. Rows may omit the clone size; those that give it use once, few, many or a size class.

CDR3nt: TGTGCCAGCAGCTCCGAGACAGGGTGGGCCGGGGAGCTGTTTTTT
CDR3aa: CASSSETGWAGELFF
abundance: NA
d_gene: TRBD1
j_gene: TRBJ2-2
v_gene: TRBV7-9

CDR3nt: TGTGCCAGCAGCCCCAGCGGTGCGAACACCGGGGAGCTGTTTTTT
CDR3aa: CASSPSGANTGELFF
abundance: NA
d_gene: NA
j_gene: TRBJ2-2
v_gene: TRBV11-2

CDR3nt: TGTGCCAGTAGTACTTTAGGACCCTCGGCGGGGGGGGCCAACGTCCTGACTTTC
CDR3aa: CASSTLGPSAGGANVLTF
abundance: NA
d_gene: NA
j_gene: TRBJ2-6
v_gene: TRBV19

CDR3nt: TGTGCCAGCAGCCTGGGACCTGGAGGTGTCAATGAGCAGTTCTTC
CDR3aa: CASSLGPGGVNEQFF
abundance: NA
d_gene: NA
j_gene: TRBJ2-1
v_gene: TRBV5-6

CDR3nt: TGTGCCAGCAGCTTAGGAGGCCTCTATGGCTACACCTTC
CDR3aa: CASSLGGLYGYTF
abundance: NA
d_gene: NA
j_gene: TRBJ1-2
v_gene: TRBV7-2

CDR3nt: TGTGCCAGCAGCCCTAGGGGGTCGGGCACAGATACGCAGTATTTT
CDR3aa: CASSPRGSGTDTQYF
abundance: NA
d_gene: NA
j_gene: TRBJ2-3
v_gene: TRBV7-2

CDR3nt: TGTGCCAGCAGCGCCACCAACAGGGGGATTAATGAAAAACTGTTTTTT
CDR3aa: CASSATNRGINEKLFF
abundance: once
d_gene: TRBD1
j_gene: TRBJ1-4
v_gene: TRBV25-1

CDR3nt: TGTGCCAGCAGCCAAGAGGCCCTTAGGGGACTAACCCAGGAGCAGTACTTC
CDR3aa: CASSQEALRGLTQEQYF
abundance: NA
d_gene: TRBD2
j_gene: TRBJ2-7
v_gene: TRBV3-1/TRBV3-2

CDR3nt: TGTGCCAGCTCGCAACTCCGGGACAGCAATGAAGCTTTCTTT
CDR3aa: CASSQLRDSNEAFF
abundance: few
d_gene: TRBD1
j_gene: TRBJ1-1
v_gene: TRBV18

CDR3nt: TGTGCCAGCAGCCAAAAACCGACTAGCGGGACCGCCTACGAGCAGTACTTC
CDR3aa: CASSQKPTSGTAYEQYF
abundance: few
d_gene: TRBD2
j_gene: TRBJ2-7
v_gene: TRBV14

CDR3nt: TGTGCCTGGAGTGTACGCGGATTTAAGCAGTTCTTC
CDR3aa: CAWSVRGFKQFF
abundance: NA
d_gene: NA
j_gene: TRBJ2-1
v_gene: TRBV30

CDR3nt: TGTGCCTGGAGTGTGGACAGACAAGCCTATGGCTACACCTTC
CDR3aa: CAWSVDRQAYGYTF
abundance: NA
d_gene: NA
j_gene: TRBJ1-2
v_gene: TRBV30

CDR3nt: TGTGCCAGCTCCCGGACAGGAGGTGAGATGAACACTGAAGCTTTCTTT
CDR3aa: CASSRTGGEMNTEAFF
abundance: NA
d_gene: TRBD1
j_gene: TRBJ1-1
v_gene: TRBV18

CDR3nt: TGTGCCACCAGCAGAGATAGGGACAGGGGCTACGAGCAGTACTTC
CDR3aa: CATSRDRDRGYEQYF
abundance: NA
d_gene: TRBD1
j_gene: TRBJ2-7
v_gene: TRBV15

CDR3nt: TGTGCCAGCAGTTTATCCGCCGACAGGCCGTTATATGGCTACACCTTC
CDR3aa: CASSLSADRPLYGYTF
abundance: NA
d_gene: NA
j_gene: TRBJ1-2
v_gene: TRBV27

CDR3nt: TGTGCCAGCAGGACAGGGGGCGCACTTGGCTACACCTTC
CDR3aa: CASRTGGALGYTF
abundance: NA
d_gene: TRBD1
j_gene: TRBJ1-2
v_gene: TRBV28

CDR3nt: TGCAGTGCTAGTGACTCGTCCTTTAGCACAGATACGCAGTATTTT
CDR3aa: CSASDSSFSTDTQYF
abundance: NA
d_gene: NA
j_gene: TRBJ2-3
v_gene: TRBV20-1

CDR3nt: TGTGCCAGCAGCCAAATCCGACAGGGCCACTATGGCTACACCTTC
CDR3aa: CASSQIRQGHYGYTF
abundance: NA
d_gene: TRBD1
j_gene: TRBJ1-2
v_gene: TRBV3-1/TRBV3-2

CDR3nt: TGTGCCAGTAGTATCGGGAACAGGGGGCCCTACAATGAGCAGTTCTTC
CDR3aa: CASSIGNRGPYNEQFF
abundance: NA
d_gene: TRBD1
j_gene: TRBJ2-1
v_gene: TRBV19

CDR3nt: TGCGCCAGCAGCCCAAGTCCCGGGACAGTCCTCGGACTGTTTTTT
CDR3aa: CASSPSPGTVLGLFF
abundance: NA
d_gene: TRBD1
j_gene: TRBJ1-4
v_gene: TRBV5-1

CDR3nt: TGTGCCAGCAGTTCGTCCGGACAGGGCCGACATTTT
CDR3aa: CASSSSGQGRHF
abundance: NA
d_gene: TRBD1
j_gene: TRBJ1-5
v_gene: TRBV12-3/TRBV12-4

CDR3nt: TGTGCCAGCAGTTCCGCCAGGGTTACGCAGTATTTT
CDR3aa: CASSSARVTQYF
abundance: NA
d_gene: NA
j_gene: TRBJ2-3
v_gene: TRBV28

CDR3nt: TGTGCCAGCATGGGTCAGGGGATTACTGAAGCTTTCTTT
CDR3aa: CASMGQGITEAFF
abundance: NA
d_gene: NA
j_gene: TRBJ1-1
v_gene: TRBV2

CDR3nt: TGCAGCGTTTACGGACAGGGAGGCTCTGGGGCCAACGTCCTGACTTTC
CDR3aa: CSVYGQGGSGANVLTF
abundance: NA
d_gene: TRBD1
j_gene: TRBJ2-6
v_gene: TRBV29-1

CDR3nt: TGCGCCAGCAGCTTGGGACTAGCGGGAGAAGGTGAGCAGTTCTTC
CDR3aa: CASSLGLAGEGEQFF
abundance: NA
d_gene: TRBD2
j_gene: TRBJ2-1
v_gene: TRBV5-1

CDR3nt: TGTGCCAGCTCACGGCGGACCGAGGGAGAGCAGTACTTC
CDR3aa: CASSRRTEGEQYF
abundance: few
d_gene: NA
j_gene: TRBJ2-7
v_gene: TRBV18

CDR3nt: TGTGCCAGCAGCTTAGGACCCAGGGGGACAGGGGGCGGCGAGCAGTACTTC
CDR3aa: CASSLGPRGTGGGEQYF
abundance: NA
d_gene: TRBD1
j_gene: TRBJ2-7
v_gene: TRBV7-2

CDR3nt: TGTGCCAGCAGCTCCCCGGGACAGCTGGCATTGGATACGCAGTATTTT
CDR3aa: CASSSPGQLALDTQYF
abundance: once
d_gene: TRBD1
j_gene: TRBJ2-3
v_gene: TRBV7-3

CDR3nt: TGTGCCAGCAGCTTATGGGCCCGAACTGAAGCTTTCTTT
CDR3aa: CASSLWARTEAFF
abundance: NA
d_gene: NA
j_gene: TRBJ1-1
v_gene: TRBV7-6

CDR3nt: TGTGCCTGGACCGACAGGGGCACCGGGGAGCTGTTTTTT
CDR3aa: CAWTDRGTGELFF
abundance: few
d_gene: TRBD1
j_gene: TRBJ2-2
v_gene: TRBV30

CDR3nt: TGTGCCAGTCGGGTTGGGGTCGCGGGCACTGAAGCTTTCTTT
CDR3aa: CASRVGVAGTEAFF
abundance: once
d_gene: NA
j_gene: TRBJ1-1
v_gene: TRBV7-9

CDR3nt: TGTGCCAGCAGCACAAATCAGGGAGGGGACAGGGGACTCAATGAGCAGTTCTTC
CDR3aa: CASSTNQGGDRGLNEQFF
abundance: NA
d_gene: TRBD1
j_gene: TRBJ2-1
v_gene: TRBV14

CDR3nt: TGTGCCAGCAGAGCGGAGTCGTTCTATAATGAAAAACTGTTTTTT
CDR3aa: CASRAESFYNEKLFF
abundance: NA
d_gene: NA
j_gene: TRBJ1-4
v_gene: TRBV2

CDR3nt: TGTGCCATCAGTGCCAGTATGGCCACAGGGGCGGTTTATGGCTACACCTTC
CDR3aa: CAISASMATGAVYGYTF
abundance: NA
d_gene: TRBD1
j_gene: TRBJ1-2
v_gene: TRBV10-3

CDR3nt: TGTGCCAGCAGTGAAGCGATGGGCAGGGGTAATGAAAAACTGTTTTTT
CDR3aa: CASSEAMGRGNEKLFF
abundance: NA
d_gene: NA
j_gene: TRBJ1-4
v_gene: TRBV2

CDR3nt: TGTGCCAGCAGCTTAACAGGGGAGGGTAGCACTGAAGCTTTCTTT
CDR3aa: CASSLTGEGSTEAFF
abundance: NA
d_gene: NA
j_gene: TRBJ1-1
v_gene: TRBV7-3

CDR3nt: TGTGCCAGTAGTATTGAAGGCAGGGTAATCGATACGCAGTATTTT
CDR3aa: CASSIEGRVIDTQYF
abundance: NA
d_gene: NA
j_gene: TRBJ2-3
v_gene: TRBV19

CDR3nt: TGTGCCAGCCGTCCCCCAGGGAACACCGGGGAGCTGTTTTTT
CDR3aa: CASRPPGNTGELFF
abundance: NA
d_gene: NA
j_gene: TRBJ2-2
v_gene: TRBV6-5

CDR3nt: TGTGCCAGTAGGAAGGGACTTAGCTCCTACAATGAGCAGTTCTTC
CDR3aa: CASRKGLSSYNEQFF
abundance: few
d_gene: NA
j_gene: TRBJ2-1
v_gene: TRBV19

CDR3nt: TGTGCCAGCAGCGTAGACGGGAACAGCCGACTTAATTCACCCCTCCACTTT
CDR3aa: CASSVDGNSRLNSPLHF
abundance: few
d_gene: NA
j_gene: TRBJ1-6
v_gene: TRBV9

CDR3nt: TGTGCCAGCTCACCAGTCTCCAGGGTACTAGCGGTGGGGGAGACCCAGTACTTC
CDR3aa: CASSPVSRVLAVGETQYF
abundance: NA
d_gene: TRBD2
j_gene: TRBJ2-5
v_gene: TRBV18

CDR3nt: TGTGCCATCAGTCGGGACAGAGCTAACTATGGCTACACCTTC
CDR3aa: CAISRDRANYGYTF
abundance: once
d_gene: TRBD1
j_gene: TRBJ1-2
v_gene: TRBV10-3

CDR3nt: TGTGCCAGCAGCCCTCTGACAGGGTACTCTGGAAACACCATATATTTT
CDR3aa: CASSPLTGYSGNTIYF
abundance: NA
d_gene: TRBD1
j_gene: TRBJ1-3
v_gene: TRBV9